Following are 18 T cell receptor beta chains from one sample sequenced in a study of shared clonotypes between healthy human individuals. Assay used: immunoSEQ multiplex PCR; TCRdb lists only in-frame clones, some missing. Of about 530,000 clones listed, 90% to 97% are singletons. Sample: naive CD4+ T cells sorted from blood. The sample's subset: CD45RA+ positively selected. These receptors came from a woman younger than 45 in good health.

This clone appeared a single time. For the CDR3, the DNA is TGTGCCAGCAGCTTAAATTCGGGGCGAGAGACCCAGTACTTC. Protein sequence: CASSLNSGRETQYF. The chain combines TRBV7-8 with TRBJ2-5; tentatively, D is TRBD1 or TRBD2 (5 bases each). Trimming left V 2 bases short and J 4 bases short, with 11 bases between. The CDR3 length is 14 residues. Per germline, CDR1 SGHVS and CDR2 FQNEAQ.

This clone was counted once. The rearrangement joins TRBV7-2 to TRBJ2-7, with 7 nucleotides matching TRBD2. CDR1 and CDR2 from the germline V gene are SGHTA and FQGNSA. The CDR3 sequence is 14 residues long. V lost 7 bases, J lost 0 bases, and 6 bases stayed unmatched. CDR3 sequence reads: CASNPSGSSYEQYF. The CDR3 bases are TGTGCCAGCAACCCTAGCGGAAGCTCCTACGAGCAGTACTTC.

V usage is TRBV5-1 and J usage is TRBJ2-3, with 14 bases lining up with TRBD2. CDR3 length: 16 amino acids. V shed 4 bases, J shed 4 bases, and the junction held 5 bases outside the gene matches. Germline assignment: CDR1 SGHRS and CDR2 YFSETQ. The CDR3 reads CASSLGLAGAADTQYF. CDR3 DNA sequence: TGCGCCAGCAGCCTGGGACTAGCGGGAGCTGCAGATACGCAGTATTTT.

V gene TRBV30 combines with J gene TRBJ2-7, with 9 nucleotides matching TRBD1. V trimming: 3 bases; J trimming: 9 bases; junction bases outside the gene matches: 12. CDR3 length equals 14 residues. Per the germline V gene, CDR1 is GTSNPN and CDR2 is SVGIG (reference sequence). The CDR3 loop reads CAWRASGQGLRQYF. The CDR3 DNA reads TGTGCCTGGAGGGCTTCTGGACAGGGGCTCCGGCAGTACTTC.

The chain joins TRBV5-1 to TRBJ2-5; D unresolved. V was shortened by 0 bases and J by 5 bases, with 11 bases between the two germline ends. From germline, CDR1 is SGHRS and CDR2 YFSETQ. The CDR3 extends over 14 amino acids. The CDR3 reads CASSLEAPWETQYF. The CDR3 DNA reads as TGCGCCAGCAGCTTGGAAGCCCCTTGGGAGACCCAGTACTTC.

The rearrangement links TRBV28 to TRBJ2-3; tentative D call: TRBD2 (6 bases). The ends were cut back, 5 bases at V and 5 bases at J, with 17 bases in the middle. The CDR3 is made up of 15 amino acids. Looked up from germline, CDR1 is MDHEN and CDR2 is SYDVKM. The CDR3 reads CASSPSGVGIDTQYF. Here the CDR3 DNA reads TGTGCCAGCAGTCCCTCGGGGGTGGGGATAGATACGCAGTATTTT.

This clone was counted once. V usage is TRBV5-1 and J usage is TRBJ2-7, with 9 bases aligning to TRBD1. Germline V gives CDR1 SGHRS, CDR2 YFSETQ. V dropped 7 bases and J dropped 2; count of bases not matched to a gene: 4. This CDR3 region has 13 residues. Written as DNA, the CDR3 is TGCGCCAGCGGCCGGGACAGGGCCTACGAGCAGTACTTC. Protein sequence: CASGRDRAYEQYF.

The chain combines TRBV28 with TRBJ2-7; perhaps D is TRBD1 or TRBD2 (5 bases each). The CDR3 runs 14 residues. V was cut by 6 bases and J by 3 bases, with 15 bases left in between. The germline V gene encodes CDR1 MDHEN and CDR2 SYDVKM. In DNA, the CDR3 is TGTGCCAGCAGACACACCCCGGGGCTCTACGAGCAGTACTTC. Its protein product is CASRHTPGLYEQYF.

The gene calls are TRBV2 and TRBJ2-7, with D maybe TRBD2 (6 bases). V shed 9 bases and J shed 0 bases, with 18 bases lying between them. The CDR3 has 15 residues. Germline V gene lookup returns CDR1 SNHLY and CDR2 FYNNEI. CDR3 DNA sequence: TGTGCCAGTTCTTTCGGGACTTTGAGCTCCTACGAGCAGTACTTC. Translating gives CASSFGTLSSYEQYF.

The V gene is TRBV7-9, the J gene TRBJ2-1; the D gene is possibly TRBD2 (6 bases). Germline V gene sequence: CDR1 SEHNR, CDR2 FQNEAQ (reference sequence). This CDR3 spans 12 amino acids. V lost 6 bases and J 15 bases, leaving 18 bases between the germline ends. Written as DNA, the CDR3 is TGTGCCAGCAGTAAACGAGGAGGGAAGTTGTTCTTC. It codes for CASSKRGGKLFF.

The chain couples TRBV11-2 to TRBJ2-7; D is ambiguous. Germline V gene sequence: CDR1 SGHAT, CDR2 FQNNGV. This CDR3 has 14 amino acids. V lost 4 bases and J lost 5, with 15 bases in between. The CDR3 spells CASSSTEHYHEQYF. In DNA, the CDR3 is TGTGCCAGCAGCTCTACGGAGCACTACCACGAGCAGTACTTC.

This chain links TRBV7-6 with TRBJ2-7; 8 bases match TRBD2. The CDR3 contains 16 residues. Germline assignment: CDR1 SGHVS and CDR2 FNYEAQ. Trimming took 5 bases from V and 0 from J; bases not matched to a gene: 9. This CDR3 reads CASSPFGSGSSYEQYF. CDR3 coding DNA: TGTGCCAGCAGCCCTTTCGGCAGCGGGAGCTCCTACGAGCAGTACTTC.

The sample holds one count of this clone. The genes are TRBV19 and TRBJ1-5; a weak D match, TRBD1 (5 bases). Germline V CDR1 and CDR2: LNHDA, SQIVND (reference sequence). The length of the CDR3 is 14 residues. V lost 5 bases, J lost 4 bases, and 12 bases lay in between. CDR3 DNA sequence: TGTGCCAGTAGTTCCCGACCAGGGAATCAGCCCCAGCATTTT. Translation: CASSSRPGNQPQHF.

This chain links TRBV4-2 with TRBJ2-1; 7 nucleotides line up with TRBD2. Germline CDR1 is LGHNA and CDR2 is YNFKEQ. V shed 4 bases, J shed 7 bases, and the junction held 7 bases outside the gene matches. This CDR3 is built from 14 residues. The CDR3, as DNA: TGTGCCAGCAGCCCGGGACTATCCCGAAATGAGCAGTTCTTC. It is translated as CASSPGLSRNEQFF.

CDR3 sequence: CASRSGKNTGELFF. The CDR3 DNA sequence: TGCGCCAGCAGGAGCGGGAAGAACACCGGGGAGCTGTTTTTT. This chain links TRBV4-1 with TRBJ2-2, with TRBD2 matching over 7 bases. V shed 6 bases, J shed 1 base, and the junction held 2 bases outside the gene matches. From germline, CDR1 is MGHRA and CDR2 YSYEKL. This CDR3 contains 14 residues.

This chain joins TRBV2 and TRBJ2-6; TRBD2 might be the D (5 bases). Germline CDR1 SNHLY, CDR2 FYNNEI. Trimming shortened V by 6 bases and J by 1 base, and 10 bases separated the two germline ends. The CDR3 sequence is 15 residues long. The DNA of the CDR3 is TGTGCCAGCAGGCGACTAAAGTCTGGGGCCAACGTCCTGACTTTC. Translation gives CASRRLKSGANVLTF.

The chain combines TRBV7-9 with TRBJ1-2; D possibly corresponds to TRBD1 (5 bases). This CDR3 has 15 residues. V was cut by 6 bases and J by 0 bases, with 14 bases left in between. The germline V gene has CDR1 SEHNR and CDR2 FQNEAQ (reference sequence). The CDR3 loop reads CASSIKGSTNYGYTF. The CDR3 DNA follows: TGTGCCAGCAGTATCAAGGGGTCGACTAACTATGGCTACACCTTC.

This clone was counted a few times. The chain links TRBV30 to TRBJ1-4; D remains unclear. Germline CDR1 and CDR2: GTSNPN and SVGIG (reference sequence). Trimming removed 8 bases from V and 7 bases from J, with 11 bases in between. CDR3 length equals 11 residues. The CDR3 is CAHGEGEKLFF. The CDR3 DNA reads as TGTGCCCACGGGGAGGGTGAAAAACTGTTTTTT. The full variable domain, completed using reference TRBV30 and TRBJ1-4, is SQTIHQWPATLVQPVGSPLSLECTVEGTSNPNLYWYRQAAGRGLQLLFYSVGIGQISSEVPQNLSASRPQDRQFILSSKKLLLSDSGFYLCAHGEGEKLFFGSGTQLSVL.